This paragraph reports one T cell receptor beta chain. The patients who served as multiple sclerosis controls were treatment-naive and had stable or active relapsing-remitting disease that fulfilled the revised McDonald criteria. Negative isolation yielded the CD8+ and CD4+ T cells, while FACS enriched the TEMRA cells. This record belongs to a study of CD8 T cells in Susac syndrome. This CDR3 spans 15 amino acids. V lost 3 bases, J lost 0 bases, and 6 bases lay in between. Germline assignment: CDR1 SGHAT and CDR2 FQNNGV. cDNA came from around 0.5 to 1 ug RNA primed by random hexamers. TCR beta CDR3 was amplified by immunoSEQ covering 54 Vbeta and 13 Jbeta. TCRdb itself ran the immunoSEQ multiplex PCR reads through MiXCR, one entry per CDR3 protein. Of 55,000 to 85,000 distinct CDR3 sequences listed, over 95% were seen once; the top ten hold more than 0.09%.

Sequenced material: CD4+ T cells from PBMCs. This TCR came from a human donor with multiple sclerosis. V is TRBV11-2 and J is TRBJ2-6, with D unclear. The CDR3 loop is CASSFTASGANVLTF. CDR3 bases: TGTGCCAGCAGCTTCACAGCCTCTGGGGCCAACGTCCTGACTTTC. Full variable domain (missing parts from reference TRBV11-2 and TRBJ2-6): EAGVAQSPRYKIIEKRQSVAFWCNPISGHATLYWYQQILGQGPKLLIQFQNNGVVDDSQLPKDRFSAERLKGVDSTLKIQPAKLEDSAVYLCASSFTASGANVLTFGAGSRLTVL.